This TCR beta chain is drawn from a study of blood T cell repertoires in COVID-19. The overall study: Samples came from the United States, Italy and Spain, spanning acute and convalescent COVID-19. The analysed material was cDNA or gDNA that came from T cells, B-cell-depleted T cells, or PBMCs.

CDR1 and CDR2 (germline): KGHSH, LQKENI. V shed 0 bases and J 4 bases; nucleotides not matched to a gene: 5. The CDR3 has 15 residues. Assay: immunoSEQ multiplex PCR; the TCRdb copy retains only in-frame clones and omits some. The sample consists of about 160,000 clones, roughly 85% of them appearing once. The chain joins TRBV18 to TRBJ1-1; 7 nucleotides align to TRBD1. What was sequenced was peripheral blood. The clonotype originates from a human donor with acute or convalescent COVID-19. The donor label of this sample is uncertain. The CDR3 bases are TGTGCCAGCTCACCACCTGAGGGGGCGGGCACTGAAGCTTTCTTT. Translated, it gives CASSPPEGAGTEAFF.